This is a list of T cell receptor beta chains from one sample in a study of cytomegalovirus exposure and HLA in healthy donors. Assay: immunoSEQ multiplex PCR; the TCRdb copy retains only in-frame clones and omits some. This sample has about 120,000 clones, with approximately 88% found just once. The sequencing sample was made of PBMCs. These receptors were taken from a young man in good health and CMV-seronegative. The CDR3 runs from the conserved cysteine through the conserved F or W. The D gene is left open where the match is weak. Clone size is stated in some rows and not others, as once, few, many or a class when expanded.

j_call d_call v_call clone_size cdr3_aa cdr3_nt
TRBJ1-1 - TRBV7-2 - CASSLGPGYTEAFF TGTGCCAGCAGCTTAGGGCCCGGGTACACTGAAGCTTTCTTT
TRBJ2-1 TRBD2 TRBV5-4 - CASSPELARAGEQFF TGTGCCAGCAGCCCCGAACTAGCGCGGGCGGGCGAGCAGTTCTTC
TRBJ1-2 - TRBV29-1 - CSVQTNNYGYTF TGCAGCGTACAGACGAATAACTATGGCTACACCTTC
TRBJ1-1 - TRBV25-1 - CASSEYFHVGTGVTEAFF TGTGCCAGCAGTGAATATTTTCATGTGGGGACGGGGGTCACTGAAGCTTTCTTT
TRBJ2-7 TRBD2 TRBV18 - CASSPGLAGIYEQYF TGTGCCAGCTCACCAGGACTAGCGGGAATATACGAGCAGTACTTC
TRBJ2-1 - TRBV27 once CASSKLVSGSYNEQFF TGTGCCAGCAGTAAGCTGGTTAGCGGATCTTACAATGAGCAGTTCTTC
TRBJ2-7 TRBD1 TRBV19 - CASSTRTGQGEQYF TGTGCCAGTAGTACGAGGACAGGCCAGGGGGAGCAGTACTTC
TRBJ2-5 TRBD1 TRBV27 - CASSPGTGVQETQYF TGTGCCAGCAGTCCCGGGACAGGGGTCCAAGAGACCCAGTACTTC
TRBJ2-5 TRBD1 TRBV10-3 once CAIRGTVETQYF TGTGCCATCAGGGGGACAGTCGAGACCCAGTACTTC
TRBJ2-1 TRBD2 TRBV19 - CASSIRDPVREVEQFF TGTGCCAGTAGTATCAGGGACCCCGTTCGGGAGGTGGAGCAGTTCTTC
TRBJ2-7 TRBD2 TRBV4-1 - CASSQGSGGFYEQYF TGCGCCAGCAGCCAAGGCAGCGGGGGTTTCTACGAGCAGTACTTC
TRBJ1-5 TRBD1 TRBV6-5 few CASSYHQGDNQPQHF TGTGCCAGCAGTTATCACCAGGGGGACAATCAGCCCCAGCATTTT
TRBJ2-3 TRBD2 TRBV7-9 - CASSLGRVSGGTDTQYF TGTGCCAGCAGCTTAGGCAGGGTCTCGGGGGGGACAGATACGCAGTATTTT
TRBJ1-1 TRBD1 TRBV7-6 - CASSLAGGSRMNTEAFF TGTGCCAGCAGCTTAGCAGGGGGCTCGAGGATGAACACTGAAGCTTTCTTT
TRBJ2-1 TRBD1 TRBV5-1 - CASSLIVMWGQGSNEQFF TGCGCCAGCAGCTTGATCGTGATGTGGGGACAGGGGTCCAATGAGCAGTTCTTC
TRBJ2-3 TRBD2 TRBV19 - CASTRAGPVDTQYF TGTGCCAGTACGCGAGCGGGACCGGTAGATACGCAGTATTTT
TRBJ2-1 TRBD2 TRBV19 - CASKYGGGNEQFF TGTGCCAGTAAATACGGGGGAGGGAATGAGCAGTTCTTC
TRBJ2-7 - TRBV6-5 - CASSYATSYEQYF TGTGCCAGCAGTTACGCAACATCCTACGAGCAGTACTTC
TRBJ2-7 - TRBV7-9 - CASSQFKLQEDSYEQYF TGTGCCAGCAGCCAATTCAAACTTCAGGAGGACTCCTACGAGCAGTACTTC
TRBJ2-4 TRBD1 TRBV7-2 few CASSLRTGGSDIQYF TGTGCCAGCAGCTTACGGACAGGCGGCTCGGACATTCAGTACTTC
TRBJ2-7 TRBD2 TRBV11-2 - CASRSLAGHYEQYF TGTGCCAGCAGATCCTTAGCGGGGCACTACGAGCAGTACTTC
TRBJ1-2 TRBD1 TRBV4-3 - CASSQDRGPNFGYTF TGCGCCAGCAGCCAAGACAGGGGGCCGAATTTTGGCTACACCTTC
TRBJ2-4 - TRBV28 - CASRSPAGGPQNIQYF TGTGCCAGCAGATCCCCAGCAGGGGGGCCGCAAAACATTCAGTACTTC
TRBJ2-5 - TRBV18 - CASNIRGEETQYF TGTGCCAGCAATATTAGGGGCGAGGAGACCCAGTACTTC
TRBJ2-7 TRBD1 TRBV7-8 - CASSLDVQGAREQYF TGTGCCAGCAGCTTAGATGTACAGGGGGCTCGGGAGCAGTACTTC
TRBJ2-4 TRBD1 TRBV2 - CASSPDRAKNIQYF TGTGCCAGCAGCCCGGACAGGGCCAAAAACATTCAGTACTTC